This TCR beta chain was found in a study of blood T cell repertoires in COVID-19. TCRdb's table, derived via immunoSEQ multiplex PCR, lists solely in-frame clones and lacks some. The table has about 120,000 clones, 75% to 85% seen once. The receptor was isolated from a man in his forties with active or convalescent COVID-19. The sequenced sample consisted of peripheral blood.

The CDR3 DNA reads as TGTGCCAGCAGCTTTGGGGACAGGTTGAACACTGAAGCTTTCTTT. The encoded protein is CASSFGDRLNTEAFF. The genes are TRBV5-8 and TRBJ1-1, with 8 bases identical to TRBD1. V was pared by 2 bases and J by 0 bases, with 3 bases of the junction left unmatched. There are 15 residues in the CDR3. From germline, CDR1 is SGHTS and CDR2 YDEGEE.